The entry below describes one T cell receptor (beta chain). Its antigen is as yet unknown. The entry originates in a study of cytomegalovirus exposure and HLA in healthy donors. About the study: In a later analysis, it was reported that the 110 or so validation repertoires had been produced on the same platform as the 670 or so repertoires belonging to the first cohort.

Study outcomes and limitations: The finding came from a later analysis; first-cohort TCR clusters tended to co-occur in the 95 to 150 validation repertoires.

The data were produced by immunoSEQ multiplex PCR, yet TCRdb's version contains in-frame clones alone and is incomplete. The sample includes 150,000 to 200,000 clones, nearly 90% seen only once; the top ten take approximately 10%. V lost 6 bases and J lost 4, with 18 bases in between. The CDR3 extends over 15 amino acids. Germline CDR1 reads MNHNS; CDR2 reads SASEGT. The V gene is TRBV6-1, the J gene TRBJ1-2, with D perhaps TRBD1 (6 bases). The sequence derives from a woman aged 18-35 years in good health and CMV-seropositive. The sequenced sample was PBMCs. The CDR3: CASRGQSPKGYGYTF. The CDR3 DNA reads TGTGCCAGCAGAGGACAGTCCCCCAAGGGCTATGGCTACACCTTC.